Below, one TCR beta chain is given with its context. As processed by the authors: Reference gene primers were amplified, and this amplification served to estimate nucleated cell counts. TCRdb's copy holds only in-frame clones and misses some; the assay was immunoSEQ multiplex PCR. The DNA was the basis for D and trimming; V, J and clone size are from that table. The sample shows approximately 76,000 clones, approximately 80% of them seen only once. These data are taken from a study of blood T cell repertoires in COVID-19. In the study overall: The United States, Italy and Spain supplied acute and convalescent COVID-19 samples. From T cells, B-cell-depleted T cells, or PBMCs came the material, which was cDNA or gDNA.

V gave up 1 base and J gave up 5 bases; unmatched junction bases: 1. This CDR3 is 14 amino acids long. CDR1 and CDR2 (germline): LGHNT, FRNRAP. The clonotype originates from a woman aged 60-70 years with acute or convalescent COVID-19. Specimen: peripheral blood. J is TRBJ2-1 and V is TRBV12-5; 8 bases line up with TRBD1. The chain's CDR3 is CASGLGDRNNEQFF. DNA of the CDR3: TGTGCTAGTGGTTTGGGGGACAGGAACAATGAGCAGTTCTTC.